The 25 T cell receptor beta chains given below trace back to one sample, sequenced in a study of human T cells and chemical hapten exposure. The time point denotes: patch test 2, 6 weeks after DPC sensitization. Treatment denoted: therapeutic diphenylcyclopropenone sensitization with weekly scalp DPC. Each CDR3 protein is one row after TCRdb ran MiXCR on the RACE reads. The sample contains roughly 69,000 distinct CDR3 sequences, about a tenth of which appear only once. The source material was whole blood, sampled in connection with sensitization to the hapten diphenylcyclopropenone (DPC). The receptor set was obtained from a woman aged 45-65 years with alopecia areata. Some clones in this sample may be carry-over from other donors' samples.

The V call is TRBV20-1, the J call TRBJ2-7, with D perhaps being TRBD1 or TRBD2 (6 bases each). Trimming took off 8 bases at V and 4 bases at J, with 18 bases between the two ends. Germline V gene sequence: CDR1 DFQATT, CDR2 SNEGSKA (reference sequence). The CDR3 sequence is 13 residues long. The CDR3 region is CSLRGLVPYEQYF. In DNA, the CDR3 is TGCAGTCTACGGGGGCTAGTTCCGTACGAGCAGTACTTC.

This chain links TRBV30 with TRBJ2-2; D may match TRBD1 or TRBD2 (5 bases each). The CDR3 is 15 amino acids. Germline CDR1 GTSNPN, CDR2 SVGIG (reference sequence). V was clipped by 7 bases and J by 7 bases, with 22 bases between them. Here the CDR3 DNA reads TGTGCCTCCCCCCGACAGTGGGGGTTTGGCGGGGAGCTGTTTTTT. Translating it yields CASPRQWGFGGELFF.

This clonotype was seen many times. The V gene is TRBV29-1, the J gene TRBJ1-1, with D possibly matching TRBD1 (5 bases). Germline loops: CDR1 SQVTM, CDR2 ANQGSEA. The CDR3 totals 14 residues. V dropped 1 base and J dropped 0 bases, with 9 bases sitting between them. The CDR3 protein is CSVEGGALNTEAFF. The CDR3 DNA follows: TGCAGCGTTGAAGGAGGGGCTCTGAACACTGAAGCTTTCTTT.

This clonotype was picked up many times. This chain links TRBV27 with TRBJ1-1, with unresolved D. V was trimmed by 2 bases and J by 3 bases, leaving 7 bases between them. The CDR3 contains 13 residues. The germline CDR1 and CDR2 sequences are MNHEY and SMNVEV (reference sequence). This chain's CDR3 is CASSLREDTEAFF. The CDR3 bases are TGTGCCAGCAGTTTACGTGAGGACACTGAAGCTTTCTTT.

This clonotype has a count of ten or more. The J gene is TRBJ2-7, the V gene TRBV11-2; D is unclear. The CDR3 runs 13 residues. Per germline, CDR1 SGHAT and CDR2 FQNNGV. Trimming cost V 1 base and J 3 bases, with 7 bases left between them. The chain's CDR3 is CASSLGVYYEQYF. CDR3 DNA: TGTGCCAGCAGCTTAGGGGTTTACTACGAGCAGTACTTC.

CDR3 region: CASSQIQGNTEAFF. For the CDR3, the DNA is TGTGCCAGCAGCCAAATACAGGGGAACACTGAAGCTTTCTTT. The V gene is TRBV3-1, the J gene TRBJ1-1, with D possibly matching TRBD1 (6 bases). This CDR3 is built from 14 residues. Per germline, CDR1 LGHDT and CDR2 YNNKEL (reference sequence). V shed 2 bases and J shed 1 base, with 8 bases lying between them.

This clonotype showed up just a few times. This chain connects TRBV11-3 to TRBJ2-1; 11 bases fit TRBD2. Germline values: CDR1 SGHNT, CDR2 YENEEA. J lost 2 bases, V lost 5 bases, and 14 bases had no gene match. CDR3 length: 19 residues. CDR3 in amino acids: CASSPFGVAGGPPYNEQFF. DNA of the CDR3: TGTGCCAGCAGCCCATTCGGGGTAGCGGGAGGGCCACCCTACAATGAGCAGTTCTTC.

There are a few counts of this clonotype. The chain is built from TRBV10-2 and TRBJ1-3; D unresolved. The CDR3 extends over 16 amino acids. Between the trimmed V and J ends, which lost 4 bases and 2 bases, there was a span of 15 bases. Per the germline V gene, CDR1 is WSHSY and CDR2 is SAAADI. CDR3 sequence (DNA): TGCGCCAGCAGTGCTGCCAGTACTCGTCCTGGAAACACCATATATTTT. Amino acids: CASSAASTRPGNTIYF.

The CDR3 reads CASSADRAVSQYF. The CDR3 coding sequence is TGCGCCAGCAGTGCTGACAGGGCCGTCAGCCAGTACTTC. This chain links TRBV10-1 with TRBJ2-7, with 7 bases matching TRBD1. Looked up from germline, CDR1 is WNHNN and CDR2 is SYGVQD (reference sequence). The CDR3 has 13 residues. V lost 4 bases, J lost 10 bases, and 10 bases stayed unmatched.

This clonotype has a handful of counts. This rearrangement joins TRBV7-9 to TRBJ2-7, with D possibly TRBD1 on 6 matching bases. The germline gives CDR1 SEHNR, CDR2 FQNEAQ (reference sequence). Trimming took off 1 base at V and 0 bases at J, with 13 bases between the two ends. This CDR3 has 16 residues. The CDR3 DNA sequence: TGTGCCAGCAGCTTAGGGGGACACCTAAACTCCTACGAGCAGTACTTC. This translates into CASSLGGHLNSYEQYF.

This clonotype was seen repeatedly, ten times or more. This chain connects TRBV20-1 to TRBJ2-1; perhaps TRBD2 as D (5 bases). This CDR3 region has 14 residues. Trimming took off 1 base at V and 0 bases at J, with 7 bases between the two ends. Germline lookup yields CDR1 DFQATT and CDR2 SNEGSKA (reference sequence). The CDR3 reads CSARVTSSYNEQFF. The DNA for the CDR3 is TGCAGTGCTAGAGTAACTAGCTCCTACAATGAGCAGTTCTTC.

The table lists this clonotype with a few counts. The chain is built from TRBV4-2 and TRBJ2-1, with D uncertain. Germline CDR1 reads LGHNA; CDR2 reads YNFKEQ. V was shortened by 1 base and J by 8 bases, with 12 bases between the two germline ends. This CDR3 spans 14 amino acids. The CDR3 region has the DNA TGTGCCAGCAGCCAAGTTTTGATCCGAGATGAGCAGTTCTTC. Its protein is CASSQVLIRDEQFF.

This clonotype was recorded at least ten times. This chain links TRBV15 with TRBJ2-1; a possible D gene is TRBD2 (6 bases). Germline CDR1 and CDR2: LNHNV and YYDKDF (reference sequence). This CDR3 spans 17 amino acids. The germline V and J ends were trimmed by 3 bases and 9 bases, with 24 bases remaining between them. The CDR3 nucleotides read TGTGCCACCAGCAGCGCCCTCGCGGAGACTAGTCCGCTTGAGCAGTTCTTC. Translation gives CATSSALAETSPLEQFF.

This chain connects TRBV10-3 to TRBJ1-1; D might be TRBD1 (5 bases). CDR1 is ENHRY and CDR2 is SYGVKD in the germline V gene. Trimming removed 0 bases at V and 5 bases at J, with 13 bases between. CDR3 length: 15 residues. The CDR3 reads CAISESAGGSTEAFF. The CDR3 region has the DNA TGTGCCATCAGTGAGTCGGCGGGGGGATCGACTGAAGCTTTCTTT.

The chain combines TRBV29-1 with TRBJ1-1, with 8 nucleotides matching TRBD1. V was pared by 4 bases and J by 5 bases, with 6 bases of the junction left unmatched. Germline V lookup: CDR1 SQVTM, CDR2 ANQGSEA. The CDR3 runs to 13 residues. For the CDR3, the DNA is TGCAGCGTTGCTCTTCGACAGGGGACTGAAGCTTTCTTT. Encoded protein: CSVALRQGTEAFF.

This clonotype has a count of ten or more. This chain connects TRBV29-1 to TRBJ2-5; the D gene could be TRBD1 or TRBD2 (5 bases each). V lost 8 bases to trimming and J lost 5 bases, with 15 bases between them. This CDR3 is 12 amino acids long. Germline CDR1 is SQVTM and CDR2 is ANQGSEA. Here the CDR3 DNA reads TGCAGCATTTCGGGGACGGATGAGACCCAGTACTTC. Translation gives CSISGTDETQYF.

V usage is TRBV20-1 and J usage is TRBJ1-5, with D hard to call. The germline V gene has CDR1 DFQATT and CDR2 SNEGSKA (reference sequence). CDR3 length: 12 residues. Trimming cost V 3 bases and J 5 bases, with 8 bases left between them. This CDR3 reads CSARESDQPQHF. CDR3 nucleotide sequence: TGCAGTGCTAGGGAATCGGATCAGCCCCAGCATTTT.

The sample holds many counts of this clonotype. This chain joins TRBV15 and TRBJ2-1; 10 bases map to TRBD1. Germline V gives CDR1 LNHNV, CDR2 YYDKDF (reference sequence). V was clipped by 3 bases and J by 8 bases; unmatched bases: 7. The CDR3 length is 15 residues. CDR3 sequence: CATSSGTGQGHEQFF. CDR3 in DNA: TGTGCCACCAGCAGCGGGACGGGACAGGGGCATGAGCAGTTCTTC.

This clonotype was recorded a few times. CDR3 nucleotides: TGCGCCAGCAGCCCTGGGACAAGCCAGGAAGTTGGCTACACCTTC. As protein: CASSPGTSQEVGYTF. This chain uses TRBV5-1 with TRBJ1-2, with D perhaps matching TRBD1 (6 bases). Trimming shortened V by 4 bases and J by 7 bases, and 20 bases separated the two germline ends. Germline V gene lookup returns CDR1 SGHRS and CDR2 YFSETQ. This CDR3 is 15 amino acids long.

Here the CDR3 reads CASSSRQLTGELFF. CDR3 DNA sequence: TGTGCCAGCAGCTCTAGACAGTTAACCGGGGAGCTGTTTTTT. The chain links TRBV9 to TRBJ2-2; perhaps TRBD1 as D (5 bases). Between the trimmed V and J ends, which lost 4 bases and 5 bases, there was a span of 12 bases. This CDR3 region has 14 residues. In germline, CDR1 is SGDLS, CDR2 YYNGEE. The full variable domain, with the rest looked up from reference TRBV9 and TRBJ2-2, is DSGVTQTPKHLITATGQRVTLRCSPRSGDLSVYWYQQSLDQGLQFLIQYYNGEERAKGNILERFSAQQFPDLHSELNLSSLELGDSALYFCASSSRQLTGELFFGEGSRLTVL.

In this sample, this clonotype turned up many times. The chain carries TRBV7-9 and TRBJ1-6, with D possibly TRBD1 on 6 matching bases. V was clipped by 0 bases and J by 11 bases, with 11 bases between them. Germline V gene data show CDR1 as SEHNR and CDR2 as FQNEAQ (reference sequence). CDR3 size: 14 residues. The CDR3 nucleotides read TGTGCCAGCAGCTTAGCCCTGGGGGGCCCACCCCTCCACTTT. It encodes CASSLALGGPPLHF.

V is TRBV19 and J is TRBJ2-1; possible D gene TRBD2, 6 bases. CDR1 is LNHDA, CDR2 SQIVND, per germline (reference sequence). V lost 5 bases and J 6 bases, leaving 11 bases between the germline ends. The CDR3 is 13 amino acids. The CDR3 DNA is TGTGCCAGTAGTCCGGGAGACCGCAATGAGCAGTTCTTC. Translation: CASSPGDRNEQFF.

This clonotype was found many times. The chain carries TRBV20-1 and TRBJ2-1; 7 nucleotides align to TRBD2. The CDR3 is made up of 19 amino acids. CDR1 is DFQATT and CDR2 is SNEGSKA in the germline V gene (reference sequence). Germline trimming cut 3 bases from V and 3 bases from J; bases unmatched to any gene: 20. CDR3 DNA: TGCAGTGCTAGCCGCCATCCGGGACTACCCAATGAAATCTACAATGAGCAGTTCTTC. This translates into CSASRHPGLPNEIYNEQFF.

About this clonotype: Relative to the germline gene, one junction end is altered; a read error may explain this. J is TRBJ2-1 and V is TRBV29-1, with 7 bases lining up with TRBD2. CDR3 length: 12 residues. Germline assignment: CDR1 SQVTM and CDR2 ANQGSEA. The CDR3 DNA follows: TGCAGCGTTACGACTAGCTACAAAGAGCAGTTCTTC. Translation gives CSVTTSYKEQFF.

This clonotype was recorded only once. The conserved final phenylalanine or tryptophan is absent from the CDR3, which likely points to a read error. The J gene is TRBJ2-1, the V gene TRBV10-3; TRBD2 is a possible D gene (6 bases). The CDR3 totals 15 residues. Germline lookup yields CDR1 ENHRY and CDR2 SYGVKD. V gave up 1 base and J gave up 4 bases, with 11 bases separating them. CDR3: CAISEYSGVYNEQFI. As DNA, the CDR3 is TGTGCCATCAGTGAGTATAGCGGAGTTTACAATGAGCAGTTCATC.